The clone carrying this T cell receptor (beta chain) was recorded only once. Its antigen is not known. The data originate from a study of cytomegalovirus exposure and HLA in healthy donors. As for the study in general: In an earlier analysis, around 100 million unique TCR beta sequences were found from 150 million to 200 million T cells.

Primers: 60 Vbeta forward and 13 Jbeta reverse. Method: immunoSEQ multiplex PCR; TCRdb's copy keeps in-frame clones and lacks some. The profile covers about 120,000 clones, with 70% to 80% appearing a single time and less than 5.5% taken by the ten largest. Germline V gene data show CDR1 as SEHNR and CDR2 as FQNEAQ (reference sequence). J lost 2 bases, V lost 5 bases, and 5 bases had no gene match. The CDR3 totals 14 residues. General study results and limits: There were around 160 TCR beta chains listed as cytomegalovirus-associated. Indistinguishable V segments such as TRBV6-2 and TRBV6-3 were excluded. Later on, an analysis tied over 15,000 TCR beta sequences to HLA alleles at 0.05 false discovery rate.

Sequences were obtained from PBMCs. The chain joins TRBV7-9 to TRBJ1-1; the match to TRBD1 covers 7 bases. The source of this sequence is a woman aged 25-40 years in good health and CMV-seropositive. Written as DNA, the CDR3 is TGTGCCAGCAGCCTACAGGGGAAAAACACTGAAGCTTTCTTT. Protein sequence: CASSLQGKNTEAFF.